Only one count was recorded for the clone carrying this T cell receptor beta chain. The antigen is not known. Once RNA had been extracted, it was reverse transcribed into cDNA to act as the sequencing template. TCRdb's table, derived via immunoSEQ multiplex PCR, lists solely in-frame clones and lacks some. The sample consists of some 42,000 clones, 80% to 95% of them appearing once. As for treatment: oral pan-JAK inhibitor, 5-10 mg twice daily. The data originate from a study of CD8+ T cells in alopecia areata. CDR1 MNHEY and CDR2 SMNVEV come from the germline V gene (reference sequence). The CDR3 sequence is 14 residues long. V lost 6 bases, J lost 4 bases, and 10 bases lay in between. Study-wide points: Because one nonresponder was included, the link of baseline CD8+ expansion to response is considered uncertain. Lesional scalp displayed greater clonality than normal scalp, most notably in alopecia totalis/universalis. The study found tofacitinib significantly decreased scalp clonality and expanded CD8+ clones among the top 100.

J is TRBJ2-6 and V is TRBV27; the D call may be TRBD1 or TRBD2 (5 bases each). The receptor was isolated from a human donor with alopecia areata. The sample consisted of CD8+ T cells sorted from blood, taken at week 24, from a patient treated with tofacitinib. Here the CDR3 reads CASSTRQGANVLTF. CDR3 nucleotide sequence: TGTGCCAGCAGCACTAGACAGGGGGCCAACGTCCTGACTTTC. The full variable domain, completed using reference TRBV27 and TRBJ2-6, is EAQVTQNPRYLITVTGKKLTVTCSQNMNHEYMSWYRQDPGLGLRQIYYSMNVEVTDKGDVPEGYKVSRKEKRNFPLILESPSPNQTSLYFCASSTRQGANVLTFGAGSRLTVL.